The present T cell receptor (beta chain) was sequenced within a study of response to subunit inactivated influenza vaccine. TCRdb re-called the RT-PCR reads through MiXCR, storing one row per CDR3 protein. The profile covers 500,000 to 600,000 distinct CDR3 sequences, with about 15% appearing a single time and about 3% taken by the ten largest. Trimming took off 3 bases at V and 2 bases at J, with 10 bases between the two ends. This CDR3 contains 15 residues. This clonotype was detected many times. Its antigen is not identified. Study-level findings and limits: The authors suggested that every seasonal influenza vaccination recruits few new T cells.

This TCR was sampled from a man aged 50 to 69 who received an inactivated influenza vaccine. The sequencing here drew on CD4+ T cells sorted from PBMCs, taken 23 to 25 months after vaccination. This sequence joins TRBV12-3 or TRBV12-4 and TRBJ2-2; D may be TRBD2 (6 bases). The CDR3 region has the DNA TGTGCCAGCAGTTTCCGGGGGATAAACACCGGGGAGCTGTTTTTT. As protein: CASSFRGINTGELFF.